These 15 T cell receptor beta chains were sequenced from one sample in a study of cytotoxic CD8 clonotypes in ibrutinib-treated CLL. Libraries were prepared by immunoSEQ multiplex PCR; TCRdb keeps only in-frame clonotypes and omits some of them. This table holds around 200,000 clones, about 75% found once. This sample comprised PBMCs, obtained after 12 months of ibrutinib treatment. The receptor source for this set is a human donor with chronic lymphocytic leukemia.

This chain links TRBV2 with TRBJ2-7, with D possibly TRBD1 on 6 matching bases. The V end lost 3 bases, the J end lost 0 bases, and 9 bases lay between the germline ends. Germline V gene sequence: CDR1 SNHLY, CDR2 FYNNEI. The CDR3 contains 14 residues. The CDR3 sequence is CASSDGDISYEQYF. In nucleotides, the CDR3 is TGTGCCAGCAGTGATGGGGACATCTCCTACGAGCAGTACTTC.

The rearrangement links TRBV2 to TRBJ2-3; D is ambiguous. The CDR3 covers 14 residues. Trimming stripped 5 bases from V and 4 bases from J, with 13 bases between. Germline values: CDR1 SNHLY, CDR2 FYNNEI. The CDR3 nucleotides are TGTGCCAGCAGTCAAAGTCCTGGCTCAGATACGCAGTATTTT. This translates into CASSQSPGSDTQYF.

This clone was recorded a few times. The chain combines TRBV9 with TRBJ1-2; D unresolved. Trimming left V 0 bases short and J 2 bases short, with 8 bases between. Germline V CDR1 and CDR2: SGDLS, YYNGEE. CDR3 length: 14 residues. This CDR3 reads CASSVDMGNYGYTF. The CDR3 region has the DNA TGTGCCAGCAGCGTAGACATGGGCAACTATGGCTACACCTTC.

This chain joins TRBV7-6 and TRBJ2-6; TRBD1 is a possible D gene (6 bases). Germline lookup yields CDR1 SGHVS and CDR2 FNYEAQ. V was clipped by 5 bases and J by 3 bases, with 11 bases between them. CDR3 size: 15 residues. CDR3 loop: CASSGYRVGANVLTF. CDR3 nucleotide sequence: TGTGCCAGCAGCGGATACAGGGTTGGGGCCAACGTCCTGACTTTC.

This clone occurred a few times. The V call is TRBV29-1, the J call TRBJ2-7; possible D gene TRBD2, 5 bases. The CDR3 loop spans 12 amino acids. Germline CDR1 and CDR2: SQVTM and ANQGSEA. V was pared by 4 bases and J by 7 bases, with 14 bases between. This CDR3 reads CSVGWVPGEQYF. The CDR3 DNA is TGCAGCGTTGGTTGGGTCCCGGGAGAGCAGTACTTC.

The chain employs TRBV7-9 and TRBJ1-2; tentative D call: TRBD1 (6 bases). Trimming took off 6 bases at V and 5 bases at J, with 10 bases between the two ends. The CDR3 extends over 12 amino acids. CDR1 and CDR2 from the germline V gene are SEHNR and FQNEAQ (reference sequence). In DNA, the CDR3 is TGTGCCAGCAGACCCACAGGGTATGGCTACACCTTC. Its protein product is CASRPTGYGYTF.

The chain joins TRBV18 to TRBJ2-2; possibly TRBD1 or TRBD2 for D (5 bases each). Trimming pared 3 bases from V and 3 bases from J, leaving 11 bases between. The germline V gene encodes CDR1 KGHSH and CDR2 LQKENI. The CDR3 covers 15 residues. The CDR3, as DNA: TGTGCCAGCTCACCCGGGACCCACGACACCGGGGAGCTGTTTTTT. As protein: CASSPGTHDTGELFF.

This chain uses TRBV11-2 with TRBJ2-2; no reliable D call. CDR1 is SGHAT and CDR2 is FQNNGV in the germline V gene. The CDR3 length is 14 residues. Between the trimmed V and J ends, which lost 3 bases and 0 bases, there was a span of 5 bases. CDR3 DNA: TGTGCCAGCAGCTTTCATGCGAACACCGGGGAGCTGTTTTTT. Translation gives CASSFHANTGELFF.

The chain uses TRBV9 and TRBJ2-7; D remains ambiguous. Trimming removed 3 bases at V and 0 bases at J, with 16 bases between. CDR3 length equals 16 residues. Germline loops: CDR1 SGDLS, CDR2 YYNGEE. The CDR3 loop is CASSAASDGDSYEQYF. CDR3 DNA: TGTGCCAGCAGCGCAGCTTCCGACGGTGACTCCTACGAGCAGTACTTC.

The chain employs TRBV7-3 and TRBJ1-4, with 7 nucleotides matching TRBD1. The CDR3 length is 17 residues. CDR1 and CDR2 from the germline V gene are SGHTA and FQGTGA. The V gene end was trimmed by 0 bases and the J gene end by 0 bases; junction bases not matched to a gene: 4. The CDR3 loop is CASSLTDRSPTNEKLFF. CDR3 nucleotide sequence: TGTGCCAGCAGCTTAACGGACAGGTCCCCAACTAATGAAAAACTGTTTTTT.

This clone came up a few times. V gene TRBV30 combines with J gene TRBJ1-3; TRBD1 aligns across 7 bases. Unmatched junction bases numbered 0, after V lost 3 bases and J lost 4 bases. Looked up from germline, CDR1 is GTSNPN and CDR2 is SVGIG (reference sequence). The CDR3 contains 12 residues. The CDR3 loop reads CAWRGQGNTIYF. The CDR3 coding sequence is TGTGCCTGGAGGGGACAGGGAAACACCATATATTTT.

The V and J genes are TRBV30 and TRBJ1-1; 7 bases fit TRBD1. The V gene end was trimmed by 3 bases and the J gene end by 0 bases; junction bases not matched to a gene: 13. This CDR3 has 17 residues. In germline, CDR1 is GTSNPN, CDR2 SVGIG (reference sequence). CDR3: CAWSGLTGVTMNTEAFF. CDR3 in DNA: TGTGCCTGGAGCGGACTAACAGGGGTGACTATGAACACTGAAGCTTTCTTT.

V usage is TRBV12-5 and J usage is TRBJ1-6, with D possibly matching TRBD1 (6 bases). CDR3 length: 15 residues. The V gene's germline CDR1 is LGHNT and CDR2 FRNRAP. The ends were cut back, 1 base at V and 9 bases at J, with 13 bases in the middle. CDR3 loop: CASGLGSGDSSPLHF. CDR3 nucleotides: TGTGCTAGTGGTTTGGGGTCAGGGGATAGTTCACCCCTCCACTTT.

In its sample, this clone was seen a few times. This chain connects TRBV9 to TRBJ2-7, with D possibly matching TRBD1 (6 bases). Trimming shortened V by 0 bases and J by 0 bases, and 7 bases separated the two germline ends. Germline V gives CDR1 SGDLS, CDR2 YYNGEE. The CDR3 totals 14 residues. Written as DNA, the CDR3 is TGTGCCAGCAGCGTAGGGGACATCTCCTACGAGCAGTACTTC. Translating it yields CASSVGDISYEQYF.

The gene calls are TRBV5-6 and TRBJ2-1; D uncertain. The CDR3 length is 14 residues. Germline V gene lookup returns CDR1 SGHDT and CDR2 YYEEEE. The V and J ends lost 5 bases and 4 bases respectively, with 13 bases between them. The CDR3 DNA is TGTGCCAGCAGGTTTAGGGTTCAGTACAATGAGCAGTTCTTC. As protein: CASRFRVQYNEQFF. The full variable domain, in which reference TRBV5-6 and TRBJ2-1 provide the parts outside the CDR3, is DAGVTQSPTHLIKTRGQQVTLRCSPKSGHDTVSWYQQALGQGPQFIFQYYEEEERQRGNFPDRFSGHQFPNYSSELNVNALLLGDSALYLCASRFRVQYNEQFFGPGTRLTVL.